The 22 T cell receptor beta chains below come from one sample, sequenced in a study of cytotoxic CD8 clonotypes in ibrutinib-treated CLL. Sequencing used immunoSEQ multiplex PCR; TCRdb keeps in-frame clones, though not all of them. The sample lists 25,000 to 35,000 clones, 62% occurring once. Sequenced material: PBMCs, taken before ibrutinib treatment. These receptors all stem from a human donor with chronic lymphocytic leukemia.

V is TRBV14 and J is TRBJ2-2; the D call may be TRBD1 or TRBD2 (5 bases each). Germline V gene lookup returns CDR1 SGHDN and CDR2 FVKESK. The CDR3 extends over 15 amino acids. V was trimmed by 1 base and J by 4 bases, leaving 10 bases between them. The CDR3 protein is CASSQVTGPTGELFF. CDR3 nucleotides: TGTGCCAGCAGCCAAGTAACGGGACCCACCGGGGAGCTGTTTTTT.

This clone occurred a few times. The CDR3 loop reads CASSQGGDWGGDYEQYF. The CDR3, as DNA: TGTGCCAGCAGCCAAGGTGGGGATTGGGGTGGAGATTACGAGCAGTACTTC. The chain couples TRBV11-2 to TRBJ2-7; unclear D gene. CDR1 is SGHAT, CDR2 FQNNGV, per germline. This CDR3 is built from 17 residues. V was trimmed by 5 bases and J by 4 bases, leaving 24 bases between them.

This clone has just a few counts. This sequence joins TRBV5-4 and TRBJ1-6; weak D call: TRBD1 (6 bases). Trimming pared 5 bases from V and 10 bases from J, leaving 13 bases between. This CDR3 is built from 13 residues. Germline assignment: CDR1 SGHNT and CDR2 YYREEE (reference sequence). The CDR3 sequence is CASSWDIFSPLHF. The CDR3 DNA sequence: TGTGCCAGCAGTTGGGACATATTCTCACCCCTCCACTTT.

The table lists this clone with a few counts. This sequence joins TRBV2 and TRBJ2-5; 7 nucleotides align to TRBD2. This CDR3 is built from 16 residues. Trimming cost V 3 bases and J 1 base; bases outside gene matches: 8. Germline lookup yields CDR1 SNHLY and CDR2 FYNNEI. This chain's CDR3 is CASSDSSPSGQETQYF. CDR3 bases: TGTGCCAGCAGTGACTCGTCCCCTAGCGGCCAAGAGACCCAGTACTTC.

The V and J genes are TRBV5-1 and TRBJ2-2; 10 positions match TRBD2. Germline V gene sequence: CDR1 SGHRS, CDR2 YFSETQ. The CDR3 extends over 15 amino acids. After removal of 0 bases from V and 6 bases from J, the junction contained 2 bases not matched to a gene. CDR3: CASSLELAGAGELFF. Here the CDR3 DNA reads TGCGCCAGCAGCTTGGAGCTAGCGGGAGCCGGGGAGCTGTTTTTT. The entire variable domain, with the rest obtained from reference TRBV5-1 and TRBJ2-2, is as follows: KAGVTQTPRYLIKTRGQQVTLSCSPISGHRSVSWYQQTPGQGLQFLFEYFSETQRNKGNFPGRFSGRQFSNSRSEMNVSTLELGDSALYLCASSLELAGAGELFFGEGSRLTVL.

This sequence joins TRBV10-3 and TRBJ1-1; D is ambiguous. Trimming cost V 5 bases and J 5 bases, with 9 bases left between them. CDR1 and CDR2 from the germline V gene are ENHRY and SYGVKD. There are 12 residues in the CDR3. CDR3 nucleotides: TGTGCCATCAGTCCGCTAGGGACTGAAGCTTTCTTT. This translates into CAISPLGTEAFF.

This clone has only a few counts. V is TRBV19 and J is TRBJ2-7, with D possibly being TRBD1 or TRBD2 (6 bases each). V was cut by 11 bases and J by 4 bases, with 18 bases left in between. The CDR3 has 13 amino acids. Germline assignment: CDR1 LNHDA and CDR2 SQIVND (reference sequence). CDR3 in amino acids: CASRGRYSYEQYF. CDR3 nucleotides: TGTGCCTCCCGGGGGCGGTACTCTTACGAGCAGTACTTC.

CDR3 in amino acids: CASSLDPANEKLFF. CDR3 nucleotide sequence: TGTGCCAGCAGCTTAGACCCAGCTAATGAAAAACTGTTTTTT. This chain links TRBV7-3 with TRBJ1-4; the D is unclear. Germline assignment: CDR1 SGHTA and CDR2 FQGTGA. Trimming stripped 2 bases from V and 3 bases from J, with 7 bases between. There are 14 residues in the CDR3.

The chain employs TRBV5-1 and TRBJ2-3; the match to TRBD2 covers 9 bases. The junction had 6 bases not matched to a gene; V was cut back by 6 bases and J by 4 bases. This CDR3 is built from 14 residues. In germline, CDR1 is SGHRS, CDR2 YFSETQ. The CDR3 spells CASTEAGGADTQYF. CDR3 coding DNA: TGCGCCAGCACGGAGGCGGGAGGGGCAGATACGCAGTATTTT.

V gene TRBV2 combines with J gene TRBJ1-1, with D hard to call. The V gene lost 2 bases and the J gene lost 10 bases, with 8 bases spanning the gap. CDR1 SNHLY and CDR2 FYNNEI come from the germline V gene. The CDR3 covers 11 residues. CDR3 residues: CASSELVRAFF. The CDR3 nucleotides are TGTGCCAGCAGTGAATTAGTACGAGCTTTCTTT. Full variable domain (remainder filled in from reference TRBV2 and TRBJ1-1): EPEVTQTPSHQVTQMGQEVILRCVPISNHLYFYWYRQILGQKVEFLVSFYNNEISEKSEIFDDQFSVERPDGSNFTLKIRSTKLEDSAMYFCASSELVRAFFGQGTRLTVV.

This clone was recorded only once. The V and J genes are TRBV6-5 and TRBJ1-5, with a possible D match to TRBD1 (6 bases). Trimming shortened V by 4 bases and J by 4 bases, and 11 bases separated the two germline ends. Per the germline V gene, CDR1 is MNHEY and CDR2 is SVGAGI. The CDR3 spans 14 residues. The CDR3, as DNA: TGTGCCAGCAGTTCGCAGGGGTTTAATCAGCCCCAGCATTTT. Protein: CASSSQGFNQPQHF.

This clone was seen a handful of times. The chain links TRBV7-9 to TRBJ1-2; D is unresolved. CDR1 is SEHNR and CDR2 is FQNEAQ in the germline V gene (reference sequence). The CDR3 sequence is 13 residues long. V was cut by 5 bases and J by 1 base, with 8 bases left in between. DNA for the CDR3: TGTGCCAGCAGCCGGTGGAGTAACTATGGCTACACCTTC. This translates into CASSRWSNYGYTF.

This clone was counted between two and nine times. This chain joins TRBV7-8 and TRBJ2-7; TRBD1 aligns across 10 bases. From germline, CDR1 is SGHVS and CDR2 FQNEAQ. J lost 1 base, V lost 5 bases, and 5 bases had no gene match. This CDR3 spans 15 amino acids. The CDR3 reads CASSPRTGGSYEQYF. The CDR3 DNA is TGTGCCAGCAGCCCACGGACAGGGGGGTCCTACGAGCAGTACTTC. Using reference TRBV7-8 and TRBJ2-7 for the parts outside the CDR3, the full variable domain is GAGVSQSPRYKVAKRGQDVALRCDPISGHVSLFWYQQALGQGPEFLTYFQNEAQLDKSGLPSDRFFAERPEGSVSTLKIQRTQQEDSAVYLCASSPRTGGSYEQYFGPGTRLTVT.

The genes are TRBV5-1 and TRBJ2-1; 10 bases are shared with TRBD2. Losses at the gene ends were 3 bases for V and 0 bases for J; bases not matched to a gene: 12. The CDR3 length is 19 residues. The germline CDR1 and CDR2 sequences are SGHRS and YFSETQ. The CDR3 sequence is CASSSLAGAITSSYNEQFF. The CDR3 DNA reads TGCGCCAGCAGCTCCCTAGCGGGGGCAATAACGAGCTCCTACAATGAGCAGTTCTTC.

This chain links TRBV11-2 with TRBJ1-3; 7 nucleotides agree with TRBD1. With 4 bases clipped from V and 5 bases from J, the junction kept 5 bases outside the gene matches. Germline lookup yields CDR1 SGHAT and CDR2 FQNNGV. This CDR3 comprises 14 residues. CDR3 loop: CASSSRTGRNTIYF. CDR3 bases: TGTGCCAGCAGCTCCCGGACAGGTAGAAACACCATATATTTT.

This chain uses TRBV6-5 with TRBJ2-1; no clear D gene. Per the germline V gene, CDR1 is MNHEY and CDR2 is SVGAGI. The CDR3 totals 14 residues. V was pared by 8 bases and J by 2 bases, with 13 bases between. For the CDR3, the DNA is TGTGCCAGCCACCAAGGGATGACCTACAATGAGCAGTTCTTC. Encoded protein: CASHQGMTYNEQFF.

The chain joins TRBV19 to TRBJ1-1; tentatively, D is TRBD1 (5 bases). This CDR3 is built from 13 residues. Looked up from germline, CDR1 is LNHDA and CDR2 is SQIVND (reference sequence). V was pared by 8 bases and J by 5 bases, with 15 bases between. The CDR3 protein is CASGSKGDTEAFF. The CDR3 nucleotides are TGTGCCAGTGGATCAAAAGGGGATACTGAAGCTTTCTTT.

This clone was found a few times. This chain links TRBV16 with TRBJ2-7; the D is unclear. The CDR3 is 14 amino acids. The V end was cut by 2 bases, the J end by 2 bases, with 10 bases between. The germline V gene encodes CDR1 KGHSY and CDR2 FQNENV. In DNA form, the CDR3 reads TGTGCCAGCAGCCAACGGAGTGATGCCTACGAGCAGTACTTC. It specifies CASSQRSDAYEQYF.

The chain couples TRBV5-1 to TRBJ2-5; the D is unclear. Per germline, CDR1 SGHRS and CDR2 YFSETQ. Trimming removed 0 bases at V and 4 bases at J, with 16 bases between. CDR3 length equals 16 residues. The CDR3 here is CASSLAGRALGETQYF. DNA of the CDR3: TGCGCCAGCAGCTTGGCCGGAAGGGCATTGGGAGAGACCCAGTACTTC.

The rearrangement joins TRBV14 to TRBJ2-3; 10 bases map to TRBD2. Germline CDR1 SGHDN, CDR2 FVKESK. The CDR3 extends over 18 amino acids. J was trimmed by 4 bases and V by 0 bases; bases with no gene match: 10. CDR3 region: CASSQDWVAGGLPDTQYF. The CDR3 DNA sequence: TGTGCCAGCAGCCAAGATTGGGTAGCGGGGGGCCTGCCAGATACGCAGTATTTT. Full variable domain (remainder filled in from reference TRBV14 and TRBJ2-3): EAGVTQFPSHSVIEKGQTVTLRCDPISGHDNLYWYRRVMGKEIKFLLHFVKESKQDESGMPNNRFLAERTGGTYSTLKVQPAELEDSGVYFCASSQDWVAGGLPDTQYFGPGTRLTVL.

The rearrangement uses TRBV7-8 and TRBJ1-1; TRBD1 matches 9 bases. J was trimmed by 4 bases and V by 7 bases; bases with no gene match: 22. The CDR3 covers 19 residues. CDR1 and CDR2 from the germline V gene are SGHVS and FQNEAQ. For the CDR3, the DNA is TGTGCCAGCATCACTTACGCTGGGACAGGGATTTTTCGGGGCACTGAAGCTTTCTTT. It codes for CASITYAGTGIFRGTEAFF.

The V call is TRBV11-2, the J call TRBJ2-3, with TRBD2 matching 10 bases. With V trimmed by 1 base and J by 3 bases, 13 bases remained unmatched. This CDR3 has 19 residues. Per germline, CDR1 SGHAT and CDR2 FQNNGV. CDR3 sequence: CASSLGFYPSGSGTDTQYF. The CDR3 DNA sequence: TGTGCCAGCAGCTTAGGTTTTTACCCTAGCGGGAGCGGAACAGATACGCAGTATTTT.